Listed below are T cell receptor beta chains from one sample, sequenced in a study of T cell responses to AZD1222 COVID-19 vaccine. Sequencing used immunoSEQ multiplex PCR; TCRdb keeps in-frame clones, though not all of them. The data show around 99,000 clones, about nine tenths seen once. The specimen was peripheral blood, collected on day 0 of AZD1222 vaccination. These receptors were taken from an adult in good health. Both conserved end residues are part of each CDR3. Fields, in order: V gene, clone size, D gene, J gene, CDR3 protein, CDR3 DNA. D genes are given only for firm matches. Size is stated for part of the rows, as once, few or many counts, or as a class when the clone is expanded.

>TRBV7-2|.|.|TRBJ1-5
CASSLEQLSNQPQHF
TGTGCCAGCAGCTTAGAACAGTTGAGCAATCAGCCCCAGCATTTT
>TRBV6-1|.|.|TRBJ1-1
CASSERGLMNTEAFF
TGTGCCAGCAGTGAAAGGGGTCTTATGAACACTGAAGCTTTCTTT
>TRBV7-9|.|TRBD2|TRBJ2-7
CASSFDLAGAYEQYF
TGTGCCAGCAGCTTTGATCTAGCGGGGGCCTACGAGCAGTACTTC
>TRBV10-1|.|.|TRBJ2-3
CASSECPSADTQYF
TGCGCCAGCAGTGAGTGTCCGTCCGCAGATACGCAGTATTTT
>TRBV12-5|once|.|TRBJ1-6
CASGLRSTNSPLHF
TGTGCTAGTGGTTTGAGGAGTACTAATTCACCCCTCCACTTT
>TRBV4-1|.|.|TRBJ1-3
CASSQGSGLVSGNTIYF
TGCGCCAGCAGCCAAGGGTCGGGGCTCGTCTCTGGAAACACCATATATTTT
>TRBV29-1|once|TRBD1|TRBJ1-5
CSVRTGTSNQPQHF
TGCAGCGTCCGGACAGGGACTAGCAATCAGCCCCAGCATTTT
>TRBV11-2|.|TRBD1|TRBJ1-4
CASSHPGQGISAKEKLFF
TGTGCCAGCAGCCATCCGGGACAGGGAATTTCTGCCAAAGAAAAACTGTTTTTT
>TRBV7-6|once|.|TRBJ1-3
CASSPELGNTIYF
TGTGCCAGCAGCCCAGAACTTGGAAACACCATATATTTT
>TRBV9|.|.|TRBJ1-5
CASSVAGQDNQPQHF
TGTGCCAGCAGCGTAGCAGGGCAGGACAATCAGCCCCAGCATTTT
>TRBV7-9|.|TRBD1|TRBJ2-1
CASSLGGTGVKQFF
TGTGCCAGCAGCTTGGGTGGGACAGGGGTGAAGCAGTTCTTC
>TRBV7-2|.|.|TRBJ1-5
CASSLDRDQPQHF
TGTGCCAGCAGCTTAGATAGAGATCAGCCCCAGCATTTT
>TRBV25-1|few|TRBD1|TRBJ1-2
CASMGLGGRGYTF
TGTGCCAGCATGGGTTTAGGGGGCCGAGGCTACACCTTC
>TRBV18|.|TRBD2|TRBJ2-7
CASSPRSGTQYEQYF
TGTGCCAGCTCACCACGGAGCGGGACTCAGTACGAGCAGTACTTC
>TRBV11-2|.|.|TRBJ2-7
CASSLGYSSYEQYF
TGTGCCAGCAGCTTAGGGTACAGCTCCTACGAGCAGTACTTC
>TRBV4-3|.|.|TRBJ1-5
CASSRSSQGALRQPQHF
TGCGCCAGCAGCCGCAGTTCCCAAGGGGCGCTCCGTCAGCCCCAGCATTTT
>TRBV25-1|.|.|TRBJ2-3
CASSEFTARTDTQYF
TGTGCCAGCAGTGAATTCACAGCACGAACAGATACGCAGTATTTT
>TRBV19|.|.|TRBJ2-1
CASSIPGINEQFF
TGTGCCAGTAGTATTCCCGGTATCAATGAGCAGTTCTTC
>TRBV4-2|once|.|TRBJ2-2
CASSQERSGGAYTGELFF
TGTGCCAGCAGCCAAGAAAGGTCAGGAGGCGCATACACCGGGGAGCTGTTTTTT
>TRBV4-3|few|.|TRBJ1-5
CASSQDRGYSGEPQHF
TGCGCCAGCAGCCAAGATAGGGGCTACAGCGGGGAGCCCCAGCATTTT
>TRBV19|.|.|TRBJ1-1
CASSINPYGQMNTEAFF
TGTGCCAGTAGTATCAATCCGTACGGACAGATGAACACTGAAGCTTTCTTT
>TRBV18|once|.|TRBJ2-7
CASSQLGEQYF
TGTGCCAGCTCCCAACTGGGTGAGCAGTACTTC
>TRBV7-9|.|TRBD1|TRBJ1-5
CASSPDPDRGNQPQHF
TGTGCCAGCAGCCCCGACCCCGACAGGGGCAATCAGCCCCAGCATTTT
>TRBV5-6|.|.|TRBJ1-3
CASSLGWLDSGNTIYF
TGTGCCAGCAGCTTGGGTTGGTTGGACTCTGGAAACACCATATATTTT
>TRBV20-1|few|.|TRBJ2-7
CSARPQGFQYF
TGCAGTGCTCGCCCTCAGGGATTTCAGTACTTC
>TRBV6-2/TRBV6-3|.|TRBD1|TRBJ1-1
CASSNRGHTEAFF
TGTGCCAGCAGTAATAGGGGGCACACTGAAGCTTTCTTT
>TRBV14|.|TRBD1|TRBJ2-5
CASTGQGAETQYF
TGTGCCAGCACCGGACAGGGCGCGGAGACCCAGTACTTC
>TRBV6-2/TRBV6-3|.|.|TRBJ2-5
CASSYLGGGETQYF
TGTGCCAGCAGTTACCTCGGGGGCGGAGAGACCCAGTACTTC
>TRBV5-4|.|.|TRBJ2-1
CATELWASPEANYNEQFF
TGTGCCACCGAGCTTTGGGCTAGCCCGGAGGCAAACTACAATGAGCAGTTCTTC
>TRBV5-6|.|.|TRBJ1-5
CASSFSGPSNQPQHF
TGTGCCAGCAGCTTTTCAGGACCTAGCAATCAGCCCCAGCATTTT
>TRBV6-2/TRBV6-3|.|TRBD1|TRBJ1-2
CASSYQKLGQGSGTF
TGTGCCAGCAGTTACCAGAAACTTGGACAGGGTTCTGGCACCTTC